Included here is one T cell receptor (beta chain) sequence, with context. Its antigen target is currently unknown. No per-base quality is available; no much larger clone lies one base away. This sample is part of a study of CD8+CD57+ T cells in acquired aplastic anemia (dated by TCRdb to the late 2010s). Describing the broader study: DNA extracted from sorted CD4+ and CD8+ cells had a mean of around 3 ug, with a range of about 0.18 to 27.4 ug. CD8+CD57+ expansion was defined as frequency above the mean frequency observed in healthy subjects.

Genomic DNA served as template for TCR beta VDJ combination and CDR3 sequence profiling. An Illumina HiSeq 2000 was the platform used for TCR repertoire sequencing. The authors' analysis ran thus. Repertoire assessment relied on Simpson's diversity index, CDR3 size and DJ length profiles, and TRBV/TRBJ rearrangement plots. Whichever DNA sequence was most abundant in the deep sequencing data was defined as the immunodominant clone. CDR3 amino acid sequences were screened for sharing across subjects and were compared with published repertoires and the VDJdb database. In-frame beta chains were kept once TCRdb had trimmed the public reads at Q25 with fastp and called clones with MiXCR. Each CDR3 protein gets just one entry, which takes the most common genes and DNA from the rows behind it. It is TCRdb's table, rather than the study itself, that gives the V and J calls and clone size. The sample table holds 310,000 or so distinct CDR3 sequences, of which roughly 53% were seen once. Jointly, the top ten make up 1.3% of the sample.

The germline V gene gives CDR1 as SQVTM and CDR2 as ANQGSEA. The cysteine opens and the phenylalanine closes a CDR3 of 11 amino acids. The kept DNA is CDR3 alone, 33 bases in frame from the first base. The trim is 8 bases for V and 7 bases for J, with a gap of 14 bases between the germline ends. Study-wide findings and limitations: Fewer than 35 CD8+ CDR3 sequences were found to be shared between patients and controls, but these sequences appeared to be highly expressed in patients and within the immunodominant clones of the patients. Patients and healthy controls showed no significant difference in CD8+ Simpson's diversity (P=0.060).

Patients chosen for sequencing had shown expansion of CD8+CD57+ cells by flow cytometry. Severe acquired aplastic anemia was diagnosed in all patients according to International Study of Aplastic Anemia and Agranulocytosis and Camitta criteria. No therapy had been received by the patients at the time of blood sampling. TCR repertoires of sorted CD4+ and CD8+ blood T cells from severe aplastic anemia patients and healthy subjects were deep-sequenced in the study. In the USA, patient enrollment took place under clinicaltrials.gov protocols 00001620, 01623167, 00001397, 00071045, 00081523 and 00961064. Ficoll-Paque density gradient centrifugation was used to isolate peripheral blood mononuclear cells. Before DNA extraction, CD4+ and CD8+ T cells were sorted with FACS or magnetic beads.

This sequence originates from a human donor with aplastic anemia. Input material: sorted CD4+, CD8+, or CD8+CD57+ T cells (not recorded which) from PBMCs. The chain uses TRBV29-1 and TRBJ1-2; a tentative D match to TRBD1 spans 5 bases. The CDR3 reads CSLGGDPGYTF. In nucleotides, the sequence is TGCAGCTTGGGGGGGGATCCTGGCTACACCTTC.